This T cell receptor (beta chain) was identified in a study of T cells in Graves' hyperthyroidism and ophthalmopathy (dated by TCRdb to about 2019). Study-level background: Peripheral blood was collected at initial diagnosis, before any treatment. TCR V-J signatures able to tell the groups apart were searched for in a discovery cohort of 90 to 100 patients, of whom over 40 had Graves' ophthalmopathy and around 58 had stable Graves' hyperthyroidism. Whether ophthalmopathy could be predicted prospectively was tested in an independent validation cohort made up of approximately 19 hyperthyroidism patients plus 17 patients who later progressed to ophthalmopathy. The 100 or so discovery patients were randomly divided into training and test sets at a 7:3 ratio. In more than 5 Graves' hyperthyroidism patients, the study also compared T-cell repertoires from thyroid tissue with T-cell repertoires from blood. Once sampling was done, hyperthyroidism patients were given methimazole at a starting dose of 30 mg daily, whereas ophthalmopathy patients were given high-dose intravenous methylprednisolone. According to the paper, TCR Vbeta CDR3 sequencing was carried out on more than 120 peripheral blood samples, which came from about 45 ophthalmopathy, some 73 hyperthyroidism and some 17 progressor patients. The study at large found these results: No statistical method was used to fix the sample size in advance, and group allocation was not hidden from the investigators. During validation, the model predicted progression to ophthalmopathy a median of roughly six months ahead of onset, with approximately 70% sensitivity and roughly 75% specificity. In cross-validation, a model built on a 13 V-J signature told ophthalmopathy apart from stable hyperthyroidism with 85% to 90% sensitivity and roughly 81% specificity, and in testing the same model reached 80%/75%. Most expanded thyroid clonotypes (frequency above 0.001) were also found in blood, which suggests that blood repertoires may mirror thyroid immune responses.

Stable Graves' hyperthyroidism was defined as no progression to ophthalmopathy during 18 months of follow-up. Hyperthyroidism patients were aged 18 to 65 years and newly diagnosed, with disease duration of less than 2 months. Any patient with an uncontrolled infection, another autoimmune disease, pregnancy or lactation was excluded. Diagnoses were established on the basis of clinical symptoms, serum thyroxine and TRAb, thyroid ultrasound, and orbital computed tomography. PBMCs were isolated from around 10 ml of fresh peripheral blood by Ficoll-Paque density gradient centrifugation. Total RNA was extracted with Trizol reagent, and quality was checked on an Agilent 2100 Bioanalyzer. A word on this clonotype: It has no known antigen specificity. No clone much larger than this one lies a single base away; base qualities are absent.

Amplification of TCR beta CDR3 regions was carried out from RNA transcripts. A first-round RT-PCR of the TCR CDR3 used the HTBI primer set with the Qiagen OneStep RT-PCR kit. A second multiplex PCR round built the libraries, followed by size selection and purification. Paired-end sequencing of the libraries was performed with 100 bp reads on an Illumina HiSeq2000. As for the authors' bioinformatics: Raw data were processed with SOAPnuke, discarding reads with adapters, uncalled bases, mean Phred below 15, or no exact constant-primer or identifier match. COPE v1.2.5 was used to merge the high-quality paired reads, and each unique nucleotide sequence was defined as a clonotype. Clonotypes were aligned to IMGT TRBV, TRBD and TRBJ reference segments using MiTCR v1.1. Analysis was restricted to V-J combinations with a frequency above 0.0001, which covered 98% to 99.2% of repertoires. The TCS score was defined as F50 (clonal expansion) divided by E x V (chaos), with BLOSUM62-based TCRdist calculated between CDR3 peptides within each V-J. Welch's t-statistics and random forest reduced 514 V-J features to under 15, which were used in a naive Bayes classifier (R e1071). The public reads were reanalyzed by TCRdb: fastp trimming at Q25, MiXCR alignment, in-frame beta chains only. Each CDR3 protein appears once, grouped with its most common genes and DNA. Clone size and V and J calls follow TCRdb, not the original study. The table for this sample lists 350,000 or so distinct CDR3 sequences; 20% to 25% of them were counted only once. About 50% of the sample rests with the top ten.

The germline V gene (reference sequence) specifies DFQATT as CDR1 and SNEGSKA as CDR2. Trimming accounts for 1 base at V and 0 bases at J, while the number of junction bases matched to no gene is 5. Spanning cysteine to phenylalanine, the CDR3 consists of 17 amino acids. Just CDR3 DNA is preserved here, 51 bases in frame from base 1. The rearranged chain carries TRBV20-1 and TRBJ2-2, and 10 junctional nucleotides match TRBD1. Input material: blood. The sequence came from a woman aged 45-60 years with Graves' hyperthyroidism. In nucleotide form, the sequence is TGCAGTGCTAGAGGCGGGACAGGGGAACCGAACACCGGGGAGCTGTTTTTT. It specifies CSARGGTGEPNTGELFF.